This T cell receptor (beta chain) was found in a study of T cell changes during pregnancy in multiple sclerosis. The method was immunoSEQ multiplex PCR; TCRdb's version includes in-frame clones alone and lacks a portion of them. The data show some 31,000 clones, roughly 90% seen once. Germline loops: CDR1 MDHEN, CDR2 SYDVKM. The V and J ends lost 6 bases and 1 base respectively, with 15 bases between them. This CDR3 is 15 amino acids long. This receptor was identified in a female donor with multiple sclerosis, enrolled in a pregnancy study. The source material was CD8+ T cells from peripheral blood mononuclear cells, sampled in the second trimester of pregnancy. This rearrangement joins TRBV28 to TRBJ1-1; D not certain. CDR3 residues: CASRGLGGKNTEAFF. The CDR3, as DNA: TGTGCCAGCAGGGGCCTCGGTGGCAAGAACACTGAAGCTTTCTTT.